Listed here are 23 T cell receptor beta chains from one sample, sequenced in a study of T cell responses to AZD1222 COVID-19 vaccine. Generated by immunoSEQ multiplex PCR, the TCRdb table keeps only in-frame clones and is missing some. The sample lists 150,000 to 200,000 clones; about 87% were seen once. Sequences were derived from peripheral blood, sampled on day 0 of AZD1222 vaccination. These receptors all come from an adult in good health.

There are a few counts of this clone. The chain employs TRBV27 and TRBJ1-1, with TRBD1 identical over 7 bases. J lost 0 bases, V lost 8 bases, and 6 bases had no gene match. There are 14 residues in the CDR3. Per germline, CDR1 MNHEY and CDR2 SMNVEV (reference sequence). The CDR3: CASAIGGLNTEAFF. CDR3 DNA sequence: TGTGCCAGCGCCATAGGGGGCCTGAACACTGAAGCTTTCTTT.

This chain joins TRBV4-1 and TRBJ2-1; TRBD2 matches 7 bases. This CDR3 region has 18 residues. CDR1 is MGHRA, CDR2 YSYEKL, per germline. Trimming at V came to 1 base and at J to 2 bases, leaving 11 bases not matched to a gene. CDR3 residues: CASSQAVRGSRAYNEQFF. In DNA form, the CDR3 reads TGCGCCAGCAGCCAAGCCGTTCGCGGGAGTCGTGCCTACAATGAGCAGTTCTTC.

This sequence joins TRBV11-2 and TRBJ1-1, with 9 bases that match TRBD1. The CDR3 runs to 14 residues. CDR1 SGHAT and CDR2 FQNNGV come from the germline V gene. The J segment lost 5 bases and the V segment lost 5 bases, leaving 6 bases of the junction unmatched. CDR3 residues: CASSNPGTGTEAFF. DNA for the CDR3: TGTGCCAGCAGCAACCCAGGGACAGGGACTGAAGCTTTCTTT.

CDR3 nucleotides: TGTGCCTGGACCGCGGGGCTACACCAAGAGACCCAGTACTTC. It is translated as CAWTAGLHQETQYF. The J gene is TRBJ2-5, the V gene TRBV30; D may be TRBD2 (6 bases). Germline loops: CDR1 GTSNPN, CDR2 SVGIG (reference sequence). The CDR3 consists of 14 residues. V lost 4 bases and J 0 bases, leaving 12 bases between the germline ends.

The CDR3 DNA reads TGTGCCAGCAGGCGGTACAGCGTCCAGGAGCGCTCAGATACGCAGTATTTT. Protein sequence: CASRRYSVQERSDTQYF. The chain carries TRBV5-8 and TRBJ2-3, with D uncertain. CDR3 length: 17 residues. Trimming cost V 5 bases and J 4 bases, with 23 bases left between them. The germline V gene has CDR1 SGHTS and CDR2 YDEGEE.

This chain connects TRBV6-5 to TRBJ2-1; the match to TRBD1 covers 9 bases. The V gene's germline CDR1 is MNHEY and CDR2 SVGAGI. Trimming took 5 bases from V and 8 from J; bases not matched to a gene: 4. The CDR3 runs 13 residues. CDR3 nucleotide sequence: TGTGCCAGCAGTACAGGGGGCCAGCATGAGCAGTTCTTC. Translating it yields CASSTGGQHEQFF.

Worth noting for this clone: Other nucleotide sequences from this sample produce the same CDR3. V is TRBV18 and J is TRBJ2-2; 8 bases align to TRBD1. After removal of 6 bases from V and 1 base from J, the junction contained 4 bases not matched to a gene. This CDR3 has 15 residues. The germline CDR1 and CDR2 sequences are KGHSH and LQKENI. The chain's CDR3 is CASSPGTGNTGELFF. CDR3 sequence (DNA): TGTGCCAGCTCGCCCGGGACAGGGAACACCGGGGAGCTGTTTTTT.

The chain joins TRBV2 to TRBJ1-4, with D possibly TRBD1 on 5 matching bases. There are 11 residues in the CDR3. Germline V gives CDR1 SNHLY, CDR2 FYNNEI. Trimming left V 10 bases short and J 7 bases short, with 10 bases between. Here the CDR3 reads CATEGSEKLFF. The CDR3 coding sequence is TGTGCCACCGAGGGGAGTGAAAAACTGTTTTTT.

The chain links TRBV3-1 (or the pseudogene TRBV3-2) to TRBJ1-3; D uncertain. Germline CDR1 reads LGHDT; CDR2 reads YNNKEL (reference sequence). The CDR3 contains 16 residues. Trimming took off 0 bases at V and 3 bases at J, with 12 bases between the two ends. CDR3 residues: CASSQDLARGGNTIYF. The DNA for the CDR3 is TGTGCCAGCAGCCAAGATTTGGCACGGGGTGGAAACACCATATATTTT.

This rearrangement joins TRBV19 to TRBJ1-4; no clear D gene. The CDR3 is made up of 15 amino acids. CDR1 and CDR2 from the germline V gene are LNHDA and SQIVND (reference sequence). V was pared by 5 bases and J by 0 bases, with 10 bases between. The CDR3 DNA follows: TGTGCCAGTAGTTTGGGGTATTCAACTAATGAAAAACTGTTTTTT. Its translation: CASSLGYSTNEKLFF.

The chain joins TRBV30 to TRBJ2-7; D is perhaps TRBD2 (6 bases). Trimming shortened V by 2 bases and J by 4 bases, and 21 bases separated the two germline ends. The germline CDR1 and CDR2 sequences are GTSNPN and SVGIG (reference sequence). CDR3 size: 16 residues. The CDR3 loop reads CAWSPRPPGRIYEQYF. CDR3 DNA: TGTGCCTGGAGTCCCAGGCCCCCCGGGAGAATTTACGAGCAGTACTTC.

The table lists this clone with a count of one. V gene TRBV4-2 combines with J gene TRBJ1-2; 8 nucleotides align to TRBD1. The CDR3 has 17 amino acids. Germline trimming cut 3 bases from V and 4 bases from J; bases unmatched to any gene: 13. CDR1 is LGHNA, CDR2 YNFKEQ, per germline. The DNA of the CDR3 is TGTGCCAGCAGCCATCGCTCAAGGACAGGGTCCCCCTATGGCTACACCTTC. Protein sequence: CASSHRSRTGSPYGYTF.

This clone was seen a single time. The chain links TRBV2 to TRBJ2-5; unclear D gene. This CDR3 is built from 14 residues. V gave up 4 bases and J gave up 2 bases, with 11 bases separating them. In germline, CDR1 is SNHLY, CDR2 FYNNEI. CDR3 bases: TGTGCCAGCAGTGCGGCTAATTCGCAAGAGACCCAGTACTTC. It specifies CASSAANSQETQYF.

The genes are TRBV28 and TRBJ1-4, with D unclear. Germline CDR1 is MDHEN and CDR2 is SYDVKM. V was pared by 5 bases and J by 11 bases, with 12 bases between. This CDR3 comprises 12 residues. The CDR3 reads CASSTTTSKLFF. CDR3 sequence (DNA): TGTGCCAGCAGTACCACAACATCGAAACTGTTTTTT.

CDR3 in amino acids: CASSQDSQTYEQYF. CDR3 DNA sequence: TGCGCCAGCAGCCAAGATTCCCAAACCTACGAGCAGTACTTC. This chain joins TRBV4-3 and TRBJ2-7; D is uncertain. Deletions cut 0 bases from V and 2 bases from J, with 8 bases between. CDR3 length: 14 amino acids. Looked up from germline, CDR1 is LGHNA and CDR2 is YSLEER.

The V gene is TRBV5-1, the J gene TRBJ1-3; TRBD1 might be the D (5 bases). CDR3 size: 14 residues. Germline V gene lookup returns CDR1 SGHRS and CDR2 YFSETQ. The ends were cut back, 2 bases at V and 2 bases at J, with 8 bases in the middle. For the CDR3, the DNA is TGCGCCAGCAGCTTTCAAGGGGCTGGAAACACCATATATTTT. Protein: CASSFQGAGNTIYF. Combining the CDR3 with reference TRBV5-1 and TRBJ1-3 gives the whole variable domain KAGVTQTPRYLIKTRGQQVTLSCSPISGHRSVSWYQQTPGQGLQFLFEYFSETQRNKGNFPGRFSGRQFSNSRSEMNVSTLELGDSALYLCASSFQGAGNTIYFGEGSWLTVV.

This chain joins TRBV28 and TRBJ2-5; 12 bases match TRBD1. Per germline, CDR1 MDHEN and CDR2 SYDVKM. V gave up 5 bases and J gave up 5 bases; unmatched junction bases: 6. This CDR3 is built from 15 residues. The CDR3 DNA reads TGTGCCAGCAGTCCGGGACAGGGGGCGTTTGAGACCCAGTACTTC. It encodes CASSPGQGAFETQYF.

The chain combines TRBV9 with TRBJ1-2, with D possibly being TRBD1 (5 bases). Germline loops: CDR1 SGDLS, CDR2 YYNGEE. The CDR3 runs 11 residues. The ends were cut back, 3 bases at V and 7 bases at J, with 7 bases in the middle. In DNA, the CDR3 is TGTGCCAGCAGCGCGGGGGTTGGCTACACCTTC. Encoded protein: CASSAGVGYTF.

This chain links TRBV7-2 with TRBJ1-1, with D tentatively TRBD1 (6 bases). Germline lookup yields CDR1 SGHTA and CDR2 FQGNSA. The CDR3 covers 14 residues. Trimming left V 5 bases short and J 3 bases short, with 13 bases between. The CDR3 nucleotides are TGTGCCAGCAGCGGGAGGGGGTATTACACTGAAGCTTTCTTT. This sequence encodes CASSGRGYYTEAFF. Supplemented by reference TRBV7-2 and TRBJ1-1, the full variable domain reads GAGVSQSPSNKVTEKGKDVELRCDPISGHTALYWYRQSLGQGLEFLIYFQGNSAPDKSGLPSDRFSAERTGGSVSTLTIQRTQQEDSAVYLCASSGRGYYTEAFFGQGTRLTVV.

J is TRBJ1-2 and V is TRBV18; D may be TRBD1 (5 bases). The germline V and J ends were trimmed by 2 bases and 6 bases, with 16 bases remaining between them. The length of the CDR3 is 15 residues. CDR1 and CDR2 from the germline V gene are KGHSH and LQKENI. The CDR3 DNA is TGTGCCAGCTCACCAGAATCAGGGAGAGGGCATGGCTACACCTTC. This codes for CASSPESGRGHGYTF.

The rearrangement joins TRBV3-1 (or the pseudogene TRBV3-2) to TRBJ1-5; TRBD1 agrees at 7 bases. The V gene's germline CDR1 is LGHDT and CDR2 YNNKEL (reference sequence). This CDR3 is 15 amino acids long. The trim removed 4 bases at V and 2 bases at J, leaving 5 bases unmatched. The CDR3 nucleotides read TGTGCCAGCAGCCCGGGGACAGCTGGCAATCAGCCCCAGCATTTT. It yields the protein CASSPGTAGNQPQHF.

This chain uses TRBV11-1 with TRBJ1-2; D is perhaps TRBD1 (6 bases). V was cut by 1 base and J by 8 bases, with 14 bases left in between. The CDR3 length is 14 residues. The germline V gene encodes CDR1 SGHAT and CDR2 FQDESV (reference sequence). The DNA for the CDR3 is TGTGCCAGCAGCTTAGGGGTGGACAGTCGCGGCTACACCTTC. Residues: CASSLGVDSRGYTF.

V is TRBV5-5 and J is TRBJ2-7, with no clear D. V lost 1 base and J lost 2, with 4 bases in between. The CDR3 contains 12 residues. CDR1 SGHKS and CDR2 YYEKEE come from the germline V gene (reference sequence). The CDR3 DNA is TGTGCCAGCAGCTTGCCGCCCTACGAGCAGTACTTC. Its translation is CASSLPPYEQYF.